The rows below give T cell receptor beta chains drawn from one sample of a study of human T cells and chemical hapten exposure. MiXCR, run by TCRdb on the RACE reads, gives a single entry per CDR3 protein. The sample shows more than 75,000 distinct CDR3 sequences, about 9% of them seen only once. The specimen sequenced was whole blood. These receptors were taken from a male donor in good health. Some clones in this sample may be carry-over from other donors' samples. Both conserved end residues are part of each CDR3. A D gene is named only where the DNA matches it firmly. The size of a clone is reported for some rows only, either as once, few or many, or as a class for expanded clones.

v_gene	j_gene	abundance	d_gene	CDR3aa	CDR3nt
TRBV6-6	TRBJ2-7	few	.	CASSYSTGNEQYF	TGTGCCAGCAGTTACTCGACTGGGAACGAGCAGTACTTC
TRBV4-2	TRBJ2-1	few	TRBD2	CASSQDLQREDPEQFF	TGTGCCAGCAGCCAAGATCTCCAGCGGGAGGACCCTGAGCAGTTCTTC
TRBV18	TRBJ1-1	.	.	CASSREATEAFF	TGTGCCAGCTCACGAGAGGCCACTGAAGCTTTCTTT
TRBV14	TRBJ2-7	.	TRBD1	CASSQMGQGYYEQYF	TGTGCCAGCAGCCAGATGGGACAGGGATACTACGAGCAGTACTTC
TRBV29-1	TRBJ2-3	many	TRBD1	CSVEDRGGPPGQYF	TGCAGCGTTGAGGACAGGGGTGGTCCTCCTGGGCAGTATTTT
TRBV6-5	TRBJ2-3	.	TRBD1	CASSYGGQVGDTQYF	TGTGCCAGCAGTTACGGGGGACAGGTGGGCGATACGCAGTATTTT
TRBV7-9	TRBJ2-5	.	.	CASSFSVQETQYF	TGTGCCAGCAGCTTTAGTGTCCAAGAGACCCAGTACTTC
TRBV12-3/TRBV12-4	TRBJ1-1	.	.	CASRARPGSKTEAFF	TGTGCCAGCAGGGCGAGGCCAGGGTCGAAAACTGAAGCTTTCTTT
TRBV10-3	TRBJ1-1	few	.	CAISERDRDNTEAFF	TGTGCCATCAGTGAACGAGACAGAGATAACACTGAAGCTTTCTTT
TRBV9	TRBJ2-6	few	TRBD1	CASSVLSQGALGANVLTF	TGTGCCAGCAGCGTACTGTCACAGGGGGCGCTTGGGGCCAACGTCCTGACTTTC
TRBV6-9	TRBJ1-4	few	TRBD1	CASSYQGAFANEKLFF	TGTGCCAGCAGTTATCAGGGGGCGTTCGCTAATGAAAAACTGTTTTTT
TRBV5-1	TRBJ2-4	many	.	CASSLGGTDLAKNIQYF	TGCGCCAGCAGCTTGGGCGGGACAGATTTAGCCAAAAACATTCAGTACTTC
TRBV20-1	TRBJ2-5	.	.	CSAPILDQETQYF	TGCAGTGCTCCCATCTTAGACCAAGAGACCCAGTACTTC
TRBV29-1	TRBJ2-1	.	TRBD2	CSVRGLAGSSYNEQFF	TGCAGCGTGAGGGGACTAGCGGGGAGCTCCTACAATGAGCAGTTCTTC
TRBV12-3/TRBV12-4	TRBJ2-1	.	TRBD2	CASSLVTGTSDRNEQFF	TGTGCCAGCAGTCTCGTCACCGGGACTAGCGATAGGAATGAGCAGTTCTTC
TRBV25-1	TRBJ2-7	.	.	CASSESLSYEQYF	TGTGCCAGCAGTGAAAGCCTCTCCTACGAGCAGTACTTC
TRBV20-1	TRBJ2-2	.	TRBD2	CSASWPSGGNTGELFF	TGCAGTGCTAGTTGGCCTAGCGGGGGGAACACCGGGGAGCTGTTTTTT
TRBV14	TRBJ1-2	few	.	CASSQDLRTVEGYTF	TGTGCCAGCAGCCAAGACCTAAGGACGGTGGAAGGCTACACCTTC
TRBV20-1	TRBJ2-3	many	TRBD2	CSAAPISGSGDTQYF	TGCAGTGCTGCCCCTATTAGCGGGAGTGGGGATACGCAGTATTTT
TRBV6-6	TRBJ2-7	.	TRBD1	CASSYTGTGAEQYF	TGTGCCAGCAGTTATACCGGGACAGGGGCCGAGCAGTACTTC
TRBV12-3/TRBV12-4	TRBJ2-5	.	TRBD1	CASSAPGQQETQYF	TGTGCCAGCAGTGCACCGGGACAGCAAGAGACCCAGTACTTC
TRBV5-1	TRBJ1-2	many	.	CASSSAADKNVYGYTF	TGCGCCAGCAGCTCGGCGGCGGACAAGAATGTATATGGCTACACCTTC
TRBV11-1	TRBJ2-7	few	.	CASSLALTAYEQYF	TGTGCCAGCAGCTTAGCGCTGACTGCCTACGAGCAGTACTTC
TRBV9	TRBJ1-6	.	.	CASSGDLQGLLIGALHF	TGTGCCAGCAGCGGAGACCTCCAGGGCCTGTTGATTGGGGCCCTCCACTTT
TRBV27	TRBJ1-1	.	.	CASSLSTASNTEAFF	TGTGCCAGCAGTTTATCCACAGCCTCGAACACTGAAGCTTTCTTT
TRBV27	TRBJ1-5	few	.	CASSSGGGSNQPQHF	TGTGCCAGCAGTTCCGGCGGGGGTAGCAATCAGCCCCAGCATTTT
TRBV12-3/TRBV12-4	TRBJ2-1	.	.	CASGYNEQFF	TGTGCCAGCGGGTACAATGAGCAGTTCTTC
TRBV7-9	TRBJ2-2	.	TRBD2	CASSFPSGRAAGELFF	TGTGCCAGCAGCTTCCCTAGCGGGAGGGCCGCCGGGGAGCTGTTTTTT
TRBV20-1	TRBJ2-7	many	TRBD1	CSAARQGHSYEQYF	TGCAGTGCTGCCAGACAGGGGCACTCCTACGAGCAGTACTTC
TRBV3-1	TRBJ2-5	.	TRBD2	CASSPRPSGAQETQYF	TGTGCCAGCAGCCCCCGTCCTAGCGGGGCCCAAGAGACCCAGTACTTC
TRBV5-8	TRBJ1-1	many	.	CASSLGQPNTEAFF	TGTGCCAGCAGCTTGGGGCAGCCAAACACTGAAGCTTTCTTT
TRBV19	TRBJ1-1	few	.	CASSIAGGLNTEAFF	TGTGCCAGTAGTATAGCGGGAGGCTTGAACACTGAAGCTTTCTTT